What follows are 23 T cell receptor beta chains derived from one specimen sequenced in a study of blood T cell repertoires in COVID-19. Clones were read by immunoSEQ multiplex PCR, and TCRdb kept only the in-frame ones, dropping some. The sample has under 300,000 clones, around 82% seen once. The sequenced material came from peripheral blood. Source of these receptors: an elderly woman with active or convalescent COVID-19.

The CDR3 DNA reads TGTGCCAGCAGCCAAGGGGGCGCGGGACAGCCCCAGCATTTT. This codes for CASSQGGAGQPQHF. The chain has TRBV5-6 and TRBJ1-5, with 7 nucleotides matching TRBD1. The germline gives CDR1 SGHDT, CDR2 YYEEEE. This CDR3 contains 14 residues. V shed 4 bases and J 7 bases; nucleotides not matched to a gene: 8.

This chain links TRBV4-1 with TRBJ1-1; TRBD1 matches 7 bases. CDR1 and CDR2 (germline): MGHRA, YSYEKL. V shed 0 bases, J shed 6 bases, and the junction held 7 bases outside the gene matches. This CDR3 comprises 15 residues. CDR3 in amino acids: CASSQDFRGSAEAFF. Here the CDR3 DNA reads TGCGCCAGCAGCCAAGATTTCAGGGGGTCAGCTGAAGCTTTCTTT.

J is TRBJ2-7 and V is TRBV2; D gene unclear. Germline V lookup: CDR1 SNHLY, CDR2 FYNNEI. Trimming took 8 bases from V and 2 from J, leaving 13 bases between them. The CDR3 totals 13 residues. CDR3 residues: CASGNSPPYEQYF. The CDR3 DNA reads TGTGCCAGCGGCAACAGTCCACCCTACGAGCAGTACTTC.

The chain has TRBV30 and TRBJ1-4; TRBD1 agrees at 7 bases. The V gene's germline CDR1 is GTSNPN and CDR2 SVGIG (reference sequence). CDR3 size: 11 residues. J gave up 15 bases and V 0 bases, and 4 bases lay outside the gene matches. The CDR3 here is CAWSVGGLMFF. CDR3 bases: TGTGCCTGGAGTGTAGGGGGCTTGATGTTTTTT.

The rearrangement uses TRBV6-5 and TRBJ1-1; a possible D gene is TRBD1 (5 bases). V was shortened by 2 bases and J by 4 bases, with 14 bases between the two germline ends. The CDR3 extends over 15 amino acids. Germline lookup yields CDR1 MNHEY and CDR2 SVGAGI. The DNA for the CDR3 is TGTGCCAGCAGTTACCAGGGCCCCGGGGGCACTGAAGCTTTCTTT. Translated, it gives CASSYQGPGGTEAFF.

This clone turned up a few times. The chain joins TRBV11-2 to TRBJ1-4; 7 bases map to TRBD1. Germline CDR1 SGHAT, CDR2 FQNNGV. The CDR3 has 14 residues. J was trimmed by 10 bases and V by 0 bases; bases with no gene match: 5. The CDR3: CASSLDHTGVKLFF. The CDR3 DNA follows: TGTGCCAGCAGCTTAGATCATACAGGGGTAAAACTGTTTTTT.

V gene TRBV20-1 combines with J gene TRBJ2-3, with D possibly being TRBD2 (6 bases). Germline lookup yields CDR1 DFQATT and CDR2 SNEGSKA (reference sequence). This CDR3 is built from 15 residues. Trimming cost V 3 bases and J 6 bases, with 19 bases left between them. The CDR3 is CSASLRLGFLDTQYF. The CDR3, as DNA: TGCAGTGCTAGTCTGAGACTAGGTTTCTTGGATACGCAGTATTTT.

The chain uses TRBV10-1 and TRBJ2-1, with unresolved D. Germline V lookup: CDR1 WNHNN, CDR2 SYGVQD (reference sequence). The V end lost 0 bases, the J end lost 0 bases, and 9 bases lay between the germline ends. The CDR3 loop spans 16 amino acids. In DNA, the CDR3 is TGCGCCAGCAGTGAGTCAAAATTGAGCTCCTACAATGAGCAGTTCTTC. It translates to CASSESKLSSYNEQFF.

The sample holds a few counts of this clone. The rearrangement links TRBV5-1 to TRBJ2-5; 9 bases map to TRBD2. The germline CDR1 and CDR2 sequences are SGHRS and YFSETQ. The CDR3 runs 16 residues. V was clipped by 0 bases and J by 5 bases; unmatched bases: 8. The CDR3 sequence: CASSLAGGGASETQYF. In nucleotides, the CDR3 is TGCGCCAGCAGCTTGGCGGGCGGGGGGGCCTCTGAGACCCAGTACTTC.

The V call is TRBV7-8, the J call TRBJ1-4, with 9 bases identical to TRBD1. This CDR3 contains 16 residues. Trimming at V came to 1 base and at J to 7 bases, leaving 7 bases not matched to a gene. Germline V lookup: CDR1 SGHVS, CDR2 FQNEAQ. CDR3 amino acids: CASSLGRGQGGEKLFF. The CDR3 DNA reads TGTGCCAGCAGCTTAGGAAGGGGACAGGGAGGTGAAAAACTGTTTTTT.

A few counts support this clone. The genes are TRBV7-8 and TRBJ1-1; TRBD1 matches at 7 bases. Trimming cost V 4 bases and J 4 bases; bases outside gene matches: 12. This CDR3 is built from 16 residues. Per the germline V gene, CDR1 is SGHVS and CDR2 is FQNEAQ. CDR3 sequence: CASSYPVEGARTEAFF. The CDR3 DNA sequence: TGTGCCAGCAGCTACCCCGTGGAGGGGGCCCGCACTGAAGCTTTCTTT. The complete variable domain, with remaining parts taken from reference TRBV7-8 and TRBJ1-1, reads GAGVSQSPRYKVAKRGQDVALRCDPISGHVSLFWYQQALGQGPEFLTYFQNEAQLDKSGLPSDRFFAERPEGSVSTLKIQRTQQEDSAVYLCASSYPVEGARTEAFFGQGTRLTVV.

The chain is built from TRBV5-1 and TRBJ1-2; 9 bases are shared with TRBD1. The CDR3 has 16 amino acids. V gave up 3 bases and J gave up 6 bases; unmatched junction bases: 12. The germline V gene has CDR1 SGHRS and CDR2 YFSETQ. The CDR3 DNA is TGCGCCAGCAGCTCCCGCGTGCCACAGGGGGCGGATGGCTACACCTTC. Translating it yields CASSSRVPQGADGYTF.

Concerning this clone itself: The sample carries other DNA sequences with the same CDR3. The chain has TRBV5-1 and TRBJ2-3, with a weak D call TRBD1 (6 bases). Trimming took off 2 bases at V and 4 bases at J, with 8 bases between the two ends. The CDR3 totals 13 residues. Germline assignment: CDR1 SGHRS and CDR2 YFSETQ. DNA of the CDR3: TGCGCCAGCAGCTTACAGGGCGCAGATACGCAGTATTTT. It translates to CASSLQGADTQYF.

The table lists this clone with a few counts. The J gene is TRBJ2-4, the V gene TRBV6-1, with 9 bases that match TRBD1. CDR1 and CDR2 (germline): MNHNS, SASEGT. Trimming cost V 1 base and J 7 bases; bases outside gene matches: 5. This CDR3 region has 15 residues. The CDR3 DNA is TGTGCCAGCAGTGAAGGGGGACAGGGATGGAACATTCAGTACTTC. This gives the protein CASSEGGQGWNIQYF.

This clone was recorded a few times. The CDR3 loop is CASSTNRKINEKLFF. CDR3 in DNA: TGTGCCAGCAGCACGAACAGAAAAATTAATGAAAAACTGTTTTTT. J is TRBJ1-4 and V is TRBV28, with D uncertain. The V gene's germline CDR1 is MDHEN and CDR2 SYDVKM. Trimming stripped 6 bases from V and 4 bases from J, with 15 bases between. CDR3 length: 15 residues.

V usage is TRBV4-2 and J usage is TRBJ2-7, with TRBD2 as a possible D gene (6 bases). Trimming removed 1 base from V and 0 bases from J, with 10 bases in between. The CDR3 runs to 15 residues. Germline V gene lookup returns CDR1 LGHNA and CDR2 YNFKEQ. The CDR3 DNA reads as TGTGCCAGCAGCCAAGCCGGACTACTCTCCTACGAGCAGTACTTC. This translates into CASSQAGLLSYEQYF.

The rearrangement joins TRBV4-1 to TRBJ1-5; weak D call: TRBD1 (5 bases). The CDR3 covers 21 residues. Germline-derived CDR1 and CDR2 are MGHRA and YSYEKL. V lost 1 base, J lost 0 bases, and 25 bases lay in between. CDR3 in DNA: TGCGCCAGCAGCCAAGTACCCCCCAGAGACTCACAGGCGGATAGCAATCAGCCCCAGCATTTT. As protein: CASSQVPPRDSQADSNQPQHF.

The chain joins TRBV10-3 to TRBJ1-2, with 8 bases matching TRBD1. Trimming took 4 bases from V and 3 from J; bases not matched to a gene: 4. The CDR3 length is 14 residues. Germline lookup yields CDR1 ENHRY and CDR2 SYGVKD. Here the CDR3 DNA reads TGTGCCATCAGTGCGGACAGGGTCGACTATGGCTACACCTTC. It is translated as CAISADRVDYGYTF.

The chain has TRBV21-1 and TRBJ1-3; the table's D call, TRBD1, was not checked against the DNA. TRBV21-1 is a pseudogene locus. The CDR3 is made up of 16 amino acids. Here the CDR3 reads CASSTPPGFSGNTIYF. CDR3 bases: TGTGCCAGCAGCACCCCGCCAGGGTTTTCTGGAAACACCATATATTTT.

The gene calls are TRBV28 and TRBJ1-1; D is ambiguous. The CDR3 length is 11 residues. V lost 6 bases and J lost 5, with 7 bases in between. The germline CDR1 and CDR2 sequences are MDHEN and SYDVKM. The CDR3 region is CASRLQTEAFF. The CDR3 DNA follows: TGTGCCAGCAGGCTTCAGACTGAAGCTTTCTTT.

The V and J genes are TRBV4-2 and TRBJ2-7; D may be TRBD1 (7 bases). V was cut by 4 bases and J by 7 bases, with 20 bases left in between. CDR1 is LGHNA, CDR2 YNFKEQ, per germline. The CDR3 contains 15 residues. In DNA, the CDR3 is TGTGCCAGCAGCCCCGAGGCGTCAGGGGGGTGGGAGCAGTACTTC. Amino acids: CASSPEASGGWEQYF.

The chain employs TRBV11-2 and TRBJ2-7; 7 bases line up with TRBD1. Trimming took 2 bases from V and 1 from J; bases not matched to a gene: 8. Germline V CDR1 and CDR2: SGHAT, FQNNGV. The CDR3 runs 16 residues. In nucleotides, the CDR3 is TGTGCCAGCAGCTTACGGGGCAGGGGGTCGTCCTACGAGCAGTACTTC. As protein: CASSLRGRGSSYEQYF.

V usage is TRBV6-6 and J usage is TRBJ1-5, with D perhaps matching TRBD1 (6 bases). This CDR3 has 13 amino acids. CDR1 MNHNY and CDR2 SVGAGI come from the germline V gene (reference sequence). The germline V and J ends were trimmed by 6 bases and 5 bases, with 11 bases remaining between them. Written as DNA, the CDR3 is TGTGCCAGCAGCCTACAGGGACATCAGCCCCAGCATTTT. It yields the protein CASSLQGHQPQHF.